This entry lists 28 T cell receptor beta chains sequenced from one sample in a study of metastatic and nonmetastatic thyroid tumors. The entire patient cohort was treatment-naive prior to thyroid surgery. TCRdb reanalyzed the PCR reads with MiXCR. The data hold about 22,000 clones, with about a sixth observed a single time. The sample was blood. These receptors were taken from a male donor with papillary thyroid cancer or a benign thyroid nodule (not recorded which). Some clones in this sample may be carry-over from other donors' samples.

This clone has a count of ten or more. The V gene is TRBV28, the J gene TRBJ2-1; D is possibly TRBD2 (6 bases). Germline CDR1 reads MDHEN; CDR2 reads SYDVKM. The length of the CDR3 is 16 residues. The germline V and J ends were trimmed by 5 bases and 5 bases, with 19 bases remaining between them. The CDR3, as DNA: TGTGCCAGCAGTGATTTACTAGCTGCTACGGACAATGAGCAGTTCTTC. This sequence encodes CASSDLLAATDNEQFF. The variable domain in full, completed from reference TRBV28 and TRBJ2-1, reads DVKVTQSSRYLVKRTGEKVFLECVQDMDHENMFWYRQDPGLGLRLIYFSYDVKMKEKGDIPEGYSVSREKKERFSLILESASTNQTSMYLCASSDLLAATDNEQFFGPGTRLTVL.

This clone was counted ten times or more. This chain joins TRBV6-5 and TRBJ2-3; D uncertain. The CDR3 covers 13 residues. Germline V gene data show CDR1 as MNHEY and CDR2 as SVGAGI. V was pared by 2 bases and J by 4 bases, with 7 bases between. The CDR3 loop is CASSYVVSDTQYF. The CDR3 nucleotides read TGTGCCAGCAGTTACGTAGTCTCAGATACGCAGTATTTT.

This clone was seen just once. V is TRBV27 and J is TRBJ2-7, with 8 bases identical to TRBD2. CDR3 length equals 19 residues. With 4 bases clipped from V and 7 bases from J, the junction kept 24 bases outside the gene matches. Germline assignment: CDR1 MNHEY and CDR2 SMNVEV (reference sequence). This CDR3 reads CASSSTPTPISGNTGEQYF. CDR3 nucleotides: TGTGCCAGCAGTTCCACCCCCACCCCCATTAGCGGGAATACGGGGGAGCAGTACTTC.

CDR3 sequence reads: CASSLGREQYF. CDR3 DNA: TGTGCCAGCAGCCTTGGTCGTGAGCAGTACTTC. V usage is TRBV3-1 and J usage is TRBJ2-7; no clear D gene. Germline V gives CDR1 LGHDT, CDR2 YNNKEL (reference sequence). CDR3 size: 11 residues. V was pared by 4 bases and J by 7 bases, with 8 bases between.

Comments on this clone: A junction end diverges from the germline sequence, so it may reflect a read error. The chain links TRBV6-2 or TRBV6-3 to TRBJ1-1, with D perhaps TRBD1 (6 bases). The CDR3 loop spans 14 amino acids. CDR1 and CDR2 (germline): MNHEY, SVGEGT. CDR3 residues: CASSDWDKNTEAFF. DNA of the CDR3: TGTGCCAGCAGCGACTGGGACAAGAACACTGAAGCGTTCTTT.

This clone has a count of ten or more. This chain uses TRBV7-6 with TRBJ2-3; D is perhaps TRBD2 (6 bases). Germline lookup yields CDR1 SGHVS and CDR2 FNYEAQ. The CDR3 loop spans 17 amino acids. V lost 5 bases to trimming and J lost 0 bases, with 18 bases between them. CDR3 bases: TGTGCCAGCAGCCTCTTCGCGGGGTCGAGTAGCACAGATACGCAGTATTTT. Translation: CASSLFAGSSSTDTQYF.

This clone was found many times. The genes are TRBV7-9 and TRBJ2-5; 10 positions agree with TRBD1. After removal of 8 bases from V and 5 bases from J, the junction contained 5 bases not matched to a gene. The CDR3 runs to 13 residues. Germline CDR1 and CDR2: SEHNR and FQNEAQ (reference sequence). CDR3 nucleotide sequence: TGTGCCAGCGGGAGGGGACAGGGGGAGACCCAGTACTTC. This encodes CASGRGQGETQYF.

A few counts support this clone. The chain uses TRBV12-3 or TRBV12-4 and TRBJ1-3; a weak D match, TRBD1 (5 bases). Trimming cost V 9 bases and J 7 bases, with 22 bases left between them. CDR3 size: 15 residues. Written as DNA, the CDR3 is TGTGCCAGAAGTGTTACAAAAGGGGAGAGCAACACCATATATTTT. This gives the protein CARSVTKGESNTIYF.

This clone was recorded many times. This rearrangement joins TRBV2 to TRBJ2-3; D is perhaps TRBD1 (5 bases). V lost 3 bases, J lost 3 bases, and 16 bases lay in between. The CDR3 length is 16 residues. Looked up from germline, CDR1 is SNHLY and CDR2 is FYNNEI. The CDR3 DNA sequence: TGTGCCAGCAGTGAGTTAGGAGCAGGGTTTACAGATACGCAGTATTTT. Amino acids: CASSELGAGFTDTQYF.

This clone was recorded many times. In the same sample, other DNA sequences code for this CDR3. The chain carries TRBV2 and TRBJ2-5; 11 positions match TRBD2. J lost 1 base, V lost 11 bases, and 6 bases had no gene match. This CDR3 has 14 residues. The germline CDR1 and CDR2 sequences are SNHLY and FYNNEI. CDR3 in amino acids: CAPAGTSGQETQYF. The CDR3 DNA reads TGTGCCCCAGCCGGGACTAGCGGCCAAGAGACCCAGTACTTC.

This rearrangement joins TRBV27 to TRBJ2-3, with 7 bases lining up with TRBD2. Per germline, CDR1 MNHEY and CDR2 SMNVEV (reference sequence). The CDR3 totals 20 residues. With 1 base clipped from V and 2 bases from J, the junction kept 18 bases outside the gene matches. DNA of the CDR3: TGTGCCAGCAGTTTATGGGGGTGGGCTAGCGGAGTGGGGGACACAGATACGCAGTATTTT. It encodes CASSLWGWASGVGDTDTQYF.

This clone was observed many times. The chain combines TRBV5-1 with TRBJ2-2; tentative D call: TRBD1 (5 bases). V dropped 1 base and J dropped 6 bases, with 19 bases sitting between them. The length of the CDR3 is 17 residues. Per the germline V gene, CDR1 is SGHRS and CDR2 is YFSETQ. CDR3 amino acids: CASSLLLGRVLAGELFF. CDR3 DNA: TGCGCCAGCAGCTTGTTACTTGGCAGGGTCTTGGCCGGGGAGCTGTTTTTT.

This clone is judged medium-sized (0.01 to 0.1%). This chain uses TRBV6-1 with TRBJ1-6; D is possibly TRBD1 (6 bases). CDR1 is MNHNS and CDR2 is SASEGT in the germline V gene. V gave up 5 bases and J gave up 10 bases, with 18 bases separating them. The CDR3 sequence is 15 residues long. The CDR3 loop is CASSPFSGGRSPLHF. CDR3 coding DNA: TGTGCCAGCAGTCCTTTTAGCGGGGGCAGGTCACCCCTCCACTTT.

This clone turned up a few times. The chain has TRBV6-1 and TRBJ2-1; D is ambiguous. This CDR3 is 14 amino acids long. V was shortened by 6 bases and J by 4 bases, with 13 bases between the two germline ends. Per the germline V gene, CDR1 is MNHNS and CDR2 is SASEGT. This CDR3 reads CASRIPMGYNEQFF. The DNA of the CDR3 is TGTGCCAGCAGAATCCCGATGGGATACAATGAGCAGTTCTTC.

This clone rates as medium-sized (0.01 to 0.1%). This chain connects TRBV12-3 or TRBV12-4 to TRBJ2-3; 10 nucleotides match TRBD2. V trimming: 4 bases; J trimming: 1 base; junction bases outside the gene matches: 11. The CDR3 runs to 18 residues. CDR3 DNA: TGTGCCAGCAGTTCAAGCGGGGGGGTCTTTTTGGGCACAGATACGCAGTATTTT. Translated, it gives CASSSSGGVFLGTDTQYF.

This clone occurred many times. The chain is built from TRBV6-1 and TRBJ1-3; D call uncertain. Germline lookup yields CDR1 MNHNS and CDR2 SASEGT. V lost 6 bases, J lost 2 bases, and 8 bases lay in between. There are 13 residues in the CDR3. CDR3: CASSWRAGNTIYF. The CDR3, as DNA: TGTGCCAGCAGCTGGAGGGCTGGAAACACCATATATTTT.

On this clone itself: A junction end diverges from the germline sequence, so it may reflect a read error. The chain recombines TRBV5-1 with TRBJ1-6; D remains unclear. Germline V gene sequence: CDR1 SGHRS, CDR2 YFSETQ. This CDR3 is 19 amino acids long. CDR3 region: CASRPLGGPQSSYNSHLHF. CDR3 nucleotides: TGCGCCAGCAGACCACTAGGTGGGCCACAAAGCTCCTATAATTCACACCTCCACTTT.

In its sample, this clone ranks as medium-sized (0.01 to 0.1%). DNA for the CDR3: TGTGCCAGCAGTGGCCCAGGTTCCTACGAGCAGTACTTC. It encodes CASSGPGSYEQYF. This chain connects TRBV6-1 to TRBJ2-7; the D is unclear. Germline-derived CDR1 and CDR2 are MNHNS and SASEGT. The ends were cut back, 4 bases at V and 1 base at J, with 8 bases in the middle. This CDR3 has 13 residues.

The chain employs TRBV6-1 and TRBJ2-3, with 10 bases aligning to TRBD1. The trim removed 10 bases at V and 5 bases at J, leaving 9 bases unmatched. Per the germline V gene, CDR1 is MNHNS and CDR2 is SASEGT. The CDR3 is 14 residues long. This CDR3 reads CAMTGQGILDTQYF. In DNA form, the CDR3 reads TGTGCCATGACGGGACAGGGGATATTAGATACGCAGTATTTT.

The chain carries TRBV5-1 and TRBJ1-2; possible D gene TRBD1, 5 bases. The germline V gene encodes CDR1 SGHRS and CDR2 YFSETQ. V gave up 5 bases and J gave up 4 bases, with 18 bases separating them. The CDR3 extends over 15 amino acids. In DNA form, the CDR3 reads TGCGCCAGCAGGACCGGGACCGACTCTGGCTATGGCTACACCTTC. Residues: CASRTGTDSGYGYTF.

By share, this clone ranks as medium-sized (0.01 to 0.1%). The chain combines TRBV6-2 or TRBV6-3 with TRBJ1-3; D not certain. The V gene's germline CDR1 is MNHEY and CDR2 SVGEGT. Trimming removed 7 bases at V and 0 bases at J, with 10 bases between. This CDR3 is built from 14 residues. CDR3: CASTFSYSGNTIYF. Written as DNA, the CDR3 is TGTGCCAGCACTTTCTCCTACTCTGGAAACACCATATATTTT.

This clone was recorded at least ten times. CDR3 DNA: TGCGCCAGCAGCTTGCAACTAGCGCAGGATGAGCAGTTCTTC. It yields the protein CASSLQLAQDEQFF. V and J are TRBV5-1 and TRBJ2-1; 7 nucleotides align to TRBD2. V lost 1 base and J lost 8; bases outside the gene matches: 6. This CDR3 region has 14 residues. Looked up from germline, CDR1 is SGHRS and CDR2 is YFSETQ. Complete variable domain (other parts from reference TRBV5-1 and TRBJ2-1): KAGVTQTPRYLIKTRGQQVTLSCSPISGHRSVSWYQQTPGQGLQFLFEYFSETQRNKGNFPGRFSGRQFSNSRSEMNVSTLELGDSALYLCASSLQLAQDEQFFGPGTRLTVL.

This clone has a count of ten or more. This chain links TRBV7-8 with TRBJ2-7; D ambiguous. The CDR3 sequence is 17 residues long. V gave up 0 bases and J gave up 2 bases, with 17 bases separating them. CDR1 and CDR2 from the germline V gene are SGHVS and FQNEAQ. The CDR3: CASSLARSFRDTYEQYF. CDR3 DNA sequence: TGTGCCAGCAGCTTAGCGAGGTCGTTCCGAGATACCTACGAGCAGTACTTC.

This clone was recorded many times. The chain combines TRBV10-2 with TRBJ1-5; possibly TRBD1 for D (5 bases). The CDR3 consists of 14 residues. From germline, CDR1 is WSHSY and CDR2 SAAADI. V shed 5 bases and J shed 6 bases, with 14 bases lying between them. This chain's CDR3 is CASSQTDYGQPQHF. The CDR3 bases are TGCGCCAGCAGTCAGACAGATTATGGTCAGCCCCAGCATTTT.

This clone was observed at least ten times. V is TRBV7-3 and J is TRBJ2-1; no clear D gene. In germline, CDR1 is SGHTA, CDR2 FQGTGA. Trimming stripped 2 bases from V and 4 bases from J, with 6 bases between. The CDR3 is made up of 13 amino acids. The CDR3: CASSLSGYNEQFF. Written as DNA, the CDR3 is TGTGCCAGCAGCTTATCTGGGTACAATGAGCAGTTCTTC.

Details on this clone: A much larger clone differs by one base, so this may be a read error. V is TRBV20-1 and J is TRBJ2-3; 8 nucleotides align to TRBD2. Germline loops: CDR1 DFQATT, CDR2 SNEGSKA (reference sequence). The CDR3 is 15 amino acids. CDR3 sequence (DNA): TGCAGTGCTAGTAACCCGGGGGGGCGCACATATACGCAGTATTTT. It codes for CSASNPGGRTYTQYF.

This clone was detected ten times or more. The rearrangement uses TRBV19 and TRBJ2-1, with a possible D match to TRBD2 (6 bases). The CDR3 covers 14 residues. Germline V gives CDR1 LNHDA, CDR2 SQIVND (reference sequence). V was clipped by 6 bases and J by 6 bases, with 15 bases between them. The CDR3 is CASRGTSRFNEQFF. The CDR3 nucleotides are TGTGCCAGTAGAGGGACTTCTAGATTCAATGAGCAGTTCTTC. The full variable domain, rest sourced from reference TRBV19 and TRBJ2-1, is DGGITQSPKYLFRKEGQNVTLSCEQNLNHDAMYWYRQDPGQGLRLIYYSQIVNDFQKGDIAEGYSVSREKKESFPLTVTSAQKNPTAFYLCASRGTSRFNEQFFGPGTRLTVL.

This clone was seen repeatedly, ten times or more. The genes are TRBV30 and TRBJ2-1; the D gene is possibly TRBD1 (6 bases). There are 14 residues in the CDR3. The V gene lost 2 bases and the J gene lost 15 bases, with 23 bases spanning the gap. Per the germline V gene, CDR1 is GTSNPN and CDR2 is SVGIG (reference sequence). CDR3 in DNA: TGTGCCTGGAGTCCCCCTGCTGGGACAACAAGGGGGTTCTTC. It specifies CAWSPPAGTTRGFF.